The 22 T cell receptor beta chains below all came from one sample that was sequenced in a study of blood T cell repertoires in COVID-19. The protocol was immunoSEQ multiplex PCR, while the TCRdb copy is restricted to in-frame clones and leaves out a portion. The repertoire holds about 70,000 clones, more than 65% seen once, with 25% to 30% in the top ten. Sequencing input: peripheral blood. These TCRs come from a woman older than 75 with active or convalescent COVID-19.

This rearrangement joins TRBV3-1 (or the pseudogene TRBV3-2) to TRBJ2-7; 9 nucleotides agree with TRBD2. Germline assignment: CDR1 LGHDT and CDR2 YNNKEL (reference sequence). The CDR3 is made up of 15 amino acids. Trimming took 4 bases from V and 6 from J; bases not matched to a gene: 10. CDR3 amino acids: CASSPKAGGSVEQYF. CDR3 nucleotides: TGTGCCAGCAGCCCCAAAGCGGGGGGTTCTGTCGAGCAGTACTTC.

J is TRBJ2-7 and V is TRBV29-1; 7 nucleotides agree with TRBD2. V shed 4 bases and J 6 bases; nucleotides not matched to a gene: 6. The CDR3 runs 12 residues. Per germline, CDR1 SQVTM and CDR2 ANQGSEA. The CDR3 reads CSVGIAGGEQYF. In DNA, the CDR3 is TGCAGCGTTGGTATAGCGGGCGGCGAGCAGTACTTC.

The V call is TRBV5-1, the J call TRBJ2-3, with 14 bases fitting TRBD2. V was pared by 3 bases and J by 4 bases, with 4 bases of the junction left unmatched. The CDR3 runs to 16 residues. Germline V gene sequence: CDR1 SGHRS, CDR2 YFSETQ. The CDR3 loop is CASSSSTSGGADTQYF. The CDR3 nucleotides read TGCGCCAGCAGCTCCTCGACTAGCGGGGGGGCAGATACGCAGTATTTT.

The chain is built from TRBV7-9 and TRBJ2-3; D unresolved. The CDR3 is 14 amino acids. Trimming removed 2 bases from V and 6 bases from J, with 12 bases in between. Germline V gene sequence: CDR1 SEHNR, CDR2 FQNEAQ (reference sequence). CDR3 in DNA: TGTGCCAGCAGCTTAATGCTAGGTAGGGATACGCAGTATTTT. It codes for CASSLMLGRDTQYF.

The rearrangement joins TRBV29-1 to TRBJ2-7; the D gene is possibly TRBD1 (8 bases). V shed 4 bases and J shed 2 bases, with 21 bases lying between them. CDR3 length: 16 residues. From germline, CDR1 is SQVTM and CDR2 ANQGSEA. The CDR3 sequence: CSVVLRGGQATYEQYF. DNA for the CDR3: TGCAGCGTTGTCCTGAGGGGGGGACAGGCCACCTACGAGCAGTACTTC.

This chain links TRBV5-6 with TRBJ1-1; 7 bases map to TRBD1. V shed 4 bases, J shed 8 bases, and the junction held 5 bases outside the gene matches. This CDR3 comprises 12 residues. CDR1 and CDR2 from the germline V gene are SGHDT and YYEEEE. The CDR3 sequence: CASSGGTDEAFF. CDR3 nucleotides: TGTGCCAGCAGCGGAGGGACAGACGAAGCTTTCTTT.

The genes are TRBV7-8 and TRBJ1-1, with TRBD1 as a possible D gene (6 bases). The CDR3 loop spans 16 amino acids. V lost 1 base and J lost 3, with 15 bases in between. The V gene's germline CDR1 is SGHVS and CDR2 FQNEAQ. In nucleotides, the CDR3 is TGTGCCAGCAGCTTAGGCCCAGGGACATTAGACACTGAAGCTTTCTTT. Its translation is CASSLGPGTLDTEAFF.

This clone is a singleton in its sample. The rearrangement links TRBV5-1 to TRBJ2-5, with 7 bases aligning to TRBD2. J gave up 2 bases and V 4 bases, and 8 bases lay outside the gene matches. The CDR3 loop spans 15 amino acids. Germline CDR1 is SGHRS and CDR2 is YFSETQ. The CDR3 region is CASSPGGSGQETQYF. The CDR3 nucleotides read TGCGCCAGCAGCCCGGGGGGTAGCGGGCAAGAGACCCAGTACTTC.

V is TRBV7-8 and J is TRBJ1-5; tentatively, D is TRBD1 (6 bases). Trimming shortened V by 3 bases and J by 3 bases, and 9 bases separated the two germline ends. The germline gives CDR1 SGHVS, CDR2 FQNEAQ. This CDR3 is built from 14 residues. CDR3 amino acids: CASSLPGANQPQHF. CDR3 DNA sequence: TGTGCCAGCAGCTTGCCAGGGGCCAATCAGCCCCAGCATTTT.

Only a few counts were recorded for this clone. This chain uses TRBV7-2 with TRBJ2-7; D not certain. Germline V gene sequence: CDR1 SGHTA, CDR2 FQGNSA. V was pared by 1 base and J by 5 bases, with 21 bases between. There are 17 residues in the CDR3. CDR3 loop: CASSLGPGSVYSDEQYF. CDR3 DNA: TGTGCCAGCAGCTTAGGTCCTGGCAGTGTATATTCCGACGAGCAGTACTTC.

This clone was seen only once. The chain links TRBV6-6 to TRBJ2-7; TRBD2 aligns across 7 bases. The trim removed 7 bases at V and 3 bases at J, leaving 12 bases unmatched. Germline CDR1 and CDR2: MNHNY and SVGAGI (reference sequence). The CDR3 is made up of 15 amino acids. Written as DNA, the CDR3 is TGTGCCAGCACCTACGGGGGACTAACGAACTACGAGCAGTACTTC. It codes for CASTYGGLTNYEQYF.

The chain's CDR3 is CASSEDSPNQPQHF. CDR3 in DNA: TGTGCCAGCAGTGAGGACAGTCCGAATCAGCCCCAGCATTTT. This sequence joins TRBV6-2 or TRBV6-3 and TRBJ1-5, with D tentatively TRBD1 (6 bases). Trimming took off 5 bases at V and 4 bases at J, with 12 bases between the two ends. Germline CDR1 reads MNHEY; CDR2 reads SVGEGT. The CDR3 contains 14 residues.

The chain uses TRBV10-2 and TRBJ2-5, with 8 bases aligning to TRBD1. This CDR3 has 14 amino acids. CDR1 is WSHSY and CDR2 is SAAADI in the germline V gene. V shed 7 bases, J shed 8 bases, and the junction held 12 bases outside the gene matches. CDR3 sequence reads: CASTPQGGERTQYF. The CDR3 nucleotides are TGCGCCAGCACCCCACAGGGGGGAGAGAGAACCCAGTACTTC.

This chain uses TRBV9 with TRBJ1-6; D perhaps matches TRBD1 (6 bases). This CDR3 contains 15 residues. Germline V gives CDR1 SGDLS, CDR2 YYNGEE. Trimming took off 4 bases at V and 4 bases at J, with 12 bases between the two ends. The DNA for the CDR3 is TGTGCCAGCAGCAGAGGGGGTGCATATAATTCACCCCTCCACTTT. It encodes CASSRGGAYNSPLHF.

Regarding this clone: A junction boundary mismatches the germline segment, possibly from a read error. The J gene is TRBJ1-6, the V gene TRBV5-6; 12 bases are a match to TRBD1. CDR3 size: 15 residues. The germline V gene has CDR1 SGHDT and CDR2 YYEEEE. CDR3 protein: CASRLGQGAHSPLHF. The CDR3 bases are TGTGCCAGCAGGTTGGGACAGGGGGCCCATTCACCCCTCCACTTT. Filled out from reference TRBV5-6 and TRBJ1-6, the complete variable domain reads DAGVTQSPTHLIKTRGQQVTLRCSPKSGHDTVSWYQQALGQGPQFIFQYYEEEERQRGNFPDRFSGHQFPNYSSELNVNALLLGDSALYLCASRLGQGAHSPLHFGNGTRLTVT.

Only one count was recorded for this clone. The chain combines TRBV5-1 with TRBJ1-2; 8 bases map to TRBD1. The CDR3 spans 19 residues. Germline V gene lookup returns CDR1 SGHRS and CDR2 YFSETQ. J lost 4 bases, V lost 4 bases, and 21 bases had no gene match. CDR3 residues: CASSDHRTGKGYRIYGYTF. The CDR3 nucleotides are TGCGCCAGCAGCGATCATCGGACAGGGAAAGGTTATAGAATCTATGGCTACACCTTC.

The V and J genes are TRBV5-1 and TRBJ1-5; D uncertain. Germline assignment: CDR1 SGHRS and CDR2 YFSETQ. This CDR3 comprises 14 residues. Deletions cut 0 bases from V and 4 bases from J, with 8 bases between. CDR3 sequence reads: CASSLVGGNQPQHF. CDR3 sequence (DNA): TGCGCCAGCAGCTTGGTGGGAGGTAATCAGCCCCAGCATTTT.

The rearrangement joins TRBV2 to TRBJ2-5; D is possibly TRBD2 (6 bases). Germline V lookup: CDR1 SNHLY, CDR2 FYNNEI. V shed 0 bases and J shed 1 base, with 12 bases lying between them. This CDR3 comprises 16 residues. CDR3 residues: CASSEAASVLQETQYF. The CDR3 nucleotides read TGTGCCAGCAGTGAAGCAGCTAGCGTACTCCAAGAGACCCAGTACTTC.

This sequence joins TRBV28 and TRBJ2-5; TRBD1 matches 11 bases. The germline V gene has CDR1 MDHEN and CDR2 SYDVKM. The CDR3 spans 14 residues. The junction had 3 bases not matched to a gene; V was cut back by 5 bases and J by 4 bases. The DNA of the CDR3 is TGTGCCAGCAGTCGGACAGGGGGCTCAGAGACCCAGTACTTC. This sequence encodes CASSRTGGSETQYF.

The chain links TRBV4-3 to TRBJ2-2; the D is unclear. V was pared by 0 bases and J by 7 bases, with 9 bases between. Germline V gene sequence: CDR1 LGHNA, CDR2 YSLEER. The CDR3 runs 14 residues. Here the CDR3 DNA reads TGCGCCAGCAGCCAAGATGCAGGTGGCGGGGAGCTGTTTTTT. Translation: CASSQDAGGGELFF.

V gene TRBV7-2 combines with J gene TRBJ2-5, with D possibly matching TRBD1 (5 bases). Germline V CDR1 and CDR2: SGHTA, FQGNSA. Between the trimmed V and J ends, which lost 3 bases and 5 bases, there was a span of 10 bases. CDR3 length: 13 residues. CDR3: CASSFLGQETQYF. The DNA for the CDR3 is TGTGCCAGCAGCTTCCTGGGGCAGGAGACCCAGTACTTC.

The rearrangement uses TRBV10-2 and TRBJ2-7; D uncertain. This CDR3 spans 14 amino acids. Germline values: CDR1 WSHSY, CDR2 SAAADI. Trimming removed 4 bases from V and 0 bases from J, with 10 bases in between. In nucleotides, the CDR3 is TGCGCCAGCAGTGGAAGTAGGAGCTCCTACGAGCAGTACTTC. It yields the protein CASSGSRSSYEQYF.